What follows are 19 T cell receptor beta chains derived from one specimen sequenced in a study of PD-L1 blockade in urothelial cancer. Sequencing used immunoSEQ multiplex PCR; TCRdb keeps in-frame clones, though not all of them. Among 55,000 to 70,000 clones, around 84% were seen once, and the ten largest hold 2.9%. The specimen comprised PBMCs, sampled around atezolizumab (anti-PD-L1) treatment. These receptors originate from a man between 50 and 59 years old with urothelial cancer.

This sequence joins TRBV28 and TRBJ2-5; 14 bases align to TRBD2. V was pared by 3 bases and J by 5 bases, with 8 bases of the junction left unmatched. Germline V gene data show CDR1 as MDHEN and CDR2 as SYDVKM. CDR3 size: 17 residues. As DNA, the CDR3 is TGTGCCAGCAGTTTGCCCGGGACTAGCGGGAGTGGGGAGACCCAGTACTTC. Encoded protein: CASSLPGTSGSGETQYF.

The chain combines TRBV5-4 with TRBJ2-1; 8 nucleotides match TRBD2. Germline V CDR1 and CDR2: SGHNT, YYREEE (reference sequence). The CDR3 loop spans 16 amino acids. Trimming removed 5 bases from V and 6 bases from J; junction bases left unmatched: 13. CDR3 DNA: TGTGCCAGCAGTGTCCTTGGGAGCGGGAGTTTCAATGAGCAGTTCTTC. It is translated as CASSVLGSGSFNEQFF.

The chain is built from TRBV6-5 and TRBJ2-1; D is perhaps TRBD2 (5 bases). CDR3 length: 13 amino acids. The germline gives CDR1 MNHEY, CDR2 SVGAGI. V lost 8 bases and J 0 bases, leaving 8 bases between the germline ends. The CDR3 sequence is CASRGYSYNEQFF. The DNA for the CDR3 is TGTGCCAGCCGGGGTTACTCCTACAATGAGCAGTTCTTC.

This clone is a singleton in its sample. This rearrangement joins TRBV19 to TRBJ2-6, with a tentative D call TRBD1 (6 bases). Trimming left V 4 bases short and J 0 bases short, with 10 bases between. The length of the CDR3 is 16 residues. Germline CDR1 LNHDA, CDR2 SQIVND (reference sequence). The CDR3 DNA is TGTGCCAGTAGTAAGGGGGTAGACTCTGGGGCCAACGTCCTGACTTTC. Translated: CASSKGVDSGANVLTF.

This rearrangement joins TRBV6-1 to TRBJ2-1; 10 bases are a match to TRBD1. Trimming at V came to 3 bases and at J to 8 bases, leaving 10 bases not matched to a gene. The CDR3 has 16 residues. Germline V CDR1 and CDR2: MNHNS, SASEGT. The DNA for the CDR3 is TGTGCCAGCAGTGATTGGACCGGGACAGGGGTCGATGAGCAGTTCTTC. Translated, it gives CASSDWTGTGVDEQFF.

The genes are TRBV5-1 and TRBJ2-1, with 9 bases identical to TRBD2. Unmatched junction bases numbered 5, after V lost 0 bases and J lost 7 bases. This CDR3 spans 15 amino acids. Germline values: CDR1 SGHRS, CDR2 YFSETQ. The CDR3 spells CASSLEAGGLNEQFF. The CDR3 DNA follows: TGCGCCAGCAGCTTGGAAGCGGGAGGTCTAAATGAGCAGTTCTTC.

The chain links TRBV15 to TRBJ2-6; tentative D call: TRBD2 (6 bases). This CDR3 is 17 amino acids long. V gave up 3 bases and J gave up 0 bases, with 12 bases separating them. Looked up from germline, CDR1 is LNHNV and CDR2 is YYDKDF (reference sequence). As DNA, the CDR3 is TGTGCCACCAGCAGGGAGGGGAGGACCTCTGGGGCCAACGTCCTGACTTTC. Translated, it gives CATSREGRTSGANVLTF.

This clone has just one count. V usage is TRBV4-2 and J usage is TRBJ1-2; 10 nucleotides line up with TRBD1. The CDR3 spans 15 residues. CDR1 is LGHNA, CDR2 YNFKEQ, per germline. V shed 0 bases, J shed 8 bases, and the junction held 6 bases outside the gene matches. In nucleotides, the CDR3 is TGTGCCAGCAGCCAAGATATGACAGGGGGCAACGGCTACACCTTC. This sequence encodes CASSQDMTGGNGYTF.

This rearrangement joins TRBV6-4 to TRBJ2-1; D is unclear. CDR1 and CDR2 from the germline V gene are MRHNA and SNTAGT. V lost 3 bases, J lost 7 bases, and 13 bases lay in between. The CDR3 covers 14 residues. The CDR3, as DNA: TGTGCCAGCAGTGAAAGACCTAGAAAAAATGAGCAGTTCTTC. Translating gives CASSERPRKNEQFF.

The chain carries TRBV5-4 and TRBJ2-1; 10 bases line up with TRBD2. J lost 15 bases, V lost 0 bases, and 12 bases had no gene match. Germline CDR1 reads SGHNT; CDR2 reads YYREEE (reference sequence). This CDR3 has 15 amino acids. The CDR3 protein is CASSLAPSGSSVPFF. For the CDR3, the DNA is TGTGCCAGCAGCTTGGCCCCTAGCGGGAGTTCAGTCCCGTTCTTC. Full variable domain (outside the CDR3, taken from reference TRBV5-4 and TRBJ2-1): ETGVTQSPTHLIKTRGQQVTLRCSSQSGHNTVSWYQQALGQGPQFIFQYYREEENGRGNFPPRFSGLQFPNYSSELNVNALELDDSALYLCASSLAPSGSSVPFFGPGTRLTVL.

The genes are TRBV28 and TRBJ2-7, with D tentatively TRBD2 (6 bases). CDR3 length: 14 residues. The ends were cut back, 6 bases at V and 9 bases at J, with 21 bases in the middle. Germline loops: CDR1 MDHEN, CDR2 SYDVKM. The CDR3 loop is CASRGGPQIGRQYF. The CDR3 bases are TGTGCCAGCAGGGGGGGACCACAGATAGGTCGGCAGTACTTC.

The chain recombines TRBV11-2 with TRBJ1-6, with unresolved D. The CDR3 has 14 amino acids. Deletions cut 0 bases from V and 9 bases from J, with 9 bases between. CDR1 and CDR2 (germline): SGHAT, FQNNGV. In nucleotides, the CDR3 is TGTGCCAGCAGCTTAGATCGAACGGGTTCACCCCTCCACTTT. Translated, it gives CASSLDRTGSPLHF.

This clone occurred once. The rearrangement uses TRBV5-1 and TRBJ1-1; 8 bases map to TRBD1. Germline CDR1 and CDR2: SGHRS and YFSETQ. This CDR3 contains 14 residues. V lost 5 bases to trimming and J lost 1 base; unmatched junction nucleotides: 4. In DNA form, the CDR3 reads TGCGCCAGCAGGCCAGGGGGCGCGAACACTGAAGCTTTCTTT. Protein sequence: CASRPGGANTEAFF.

The gene calls are TRBV28 and TRBJ1-2; D is unclear. This CDR3 comprises 11 residues. The V gene's germline CDR1 is MDHEN and CDR2 SYDVKM. With 2 bases removed from V and 7 bases from J, the gap between germline ends came to 5 bases. Here the CDR3 reads CASSLNLGYTF. As DNA, the CDR3 is TGTGCCAGCAGTTTAAATCTTGGCTACACCTTC.

V usage is TRBV9 and J usage is TRBJ1-6, with D unclear. The CDR3 contains 14 residues. Germline assignment: CDR1 SGDLS and CDR2 YYNGEE. V dropped 0 bases and J dropped 8 bases, with 9 bases sitting between them. CDR3 DNA sequence: TGTGCCAGCAGCGTAGAACATCAGGATTCACCCCTCCACTTT. Protein product: CASSVEHQDSPLHF.

The V call is TRBV6-5, the J call TRBJ1-1; D uncertain. The CDR3 is made up of 13 amino acids. Trimming left V 8 bases short and J 5 bases short, with 15 bases between. Germline V gene data show CDR1 as MNHEY and CDR2 as SVGAGI. The CDR3 spells CASSAGFVTEAFF. The CDR3 bases are TGTGCCAGCTCAGCCGGGTTTGTGACTGAAGCTTTCTTT.

The chain has TRBV30 and TRBJ1-5; D might be TRBD1 (6 bases). Trimming cost V 3 bases and J 2 bases, with 14 bases left between them. Germline V gene lookup returns CDR1 GTSNPN and CDR2 SVGIG (reference sequence). The length of the CDR3 is 15 residues. DNA for the CDR3: TGTGCCTGGAGGGAGACAGGAGGCGGCAATCAGCCCCAGCATTTT. Its translation is CAWRETGGGNQPQHF.

The sample holds one count of this clone. The chain carries TRBV5-1 and TRBJ1-1; perhaps TRBD1 as D (5 bases). Deletions cut 5 bases from V and 1 base from J, with 12 bases between. Germline assignment: CDR1 SGHRS and CDR2 YFSETQ. The CDR3 has 14 amino acids. The CDR3 nucleotides read TGCGCCAGCAGATCTGGAGGGGAGAACACTGAAGCTTTCTTT. This encodes CASRSGGENTEAFF.

The sample holds a few counts of this clone. J is TRBJ2-2 and V is TRBV7-3, with 8 bases that match TRBD1. V was pared by 6 bases and J by 3 bases, with 6 bases of the junction left unmatched. Germline V gene data show CDR1 as SGHTA and CDR2 as FQGTGA. The CDR3 sequence is 15 residues long. The CDR3 DNA follows: TGTGCCAGCAGTCGACAGGGGATCGACACCGGGGAGCTGTTTTTT. Its translation is CASSRQGIDTGELFF.